Listed here are 5 T cell receptor beta chains from one sample, sequenced in a study of shared clonotypes between healthy human individuals. The naive CD8 subset, CD45RO-negative cells positively selected for CCR7, excluded terminally differentiated effector memory CD45RA+ cells. Clones were sequenced by immunoSEQ multiplex PCR, and TCRdb holds only the in-frame ones, with some missing. The data show roughly 850,000 clones, with around 96% seen just once and roughly 0.23% held by the top ten. Sequencing was performed on naive CD8+ T cells sorted from blood. The source is a young man in good health.

This chain links TRBV11-2 with TRBJ2-7, with a weak D call TRBD2 (6 bases). Germline CDR1 is SGHAT and CDR2 is FQNNGV. V was pared by 4 bases and J by 0 bases, with 16 bases between. This CDR3 is built from 16 residues. CDR3 nucleotides: TGTGCCAGCAGCTCGAGATCCGGGACTCTCTCCTACGAGCAGTACTTC. As protein: CASSSRSGTLSYEQYF.

The chain couples TRBV7-3 to TRBJ2-5; D unresolved. The length of the CDR3 is 13 residues. Germline V lookup: CDR1 SGHTA, CDR2 FQGTGA. The V and J ends lost 4 bases and 3 bases respectively, with 9 bases between them. The CDR3 region has the DNA TGTGCCAGCAGCTCGTCACTTGAAGAGACCCAGTACTTC. Protein product: CASSSSLEETQYF.

The J gene is TRBJ2-7, the V gene TRBV29-1, with D possibly TRBD2 on 5 matching bases. The germline V gene encodes CDR1 SQVTM and CDR2 ANQGSEA. V was trimmed by 3 bases and J by 4 bases, leaving 13 bases between them. This CDR3 is 13 amino acids long. The CDR3 protein is CSVDSLPGYEQYF. DNA for the CDR3: TGCAGCGTTGATAGCCTCCCGGGATACGAGCAGTACTTC.

The genes are TRBV27 and TRBJ2-7, with D perhaps TRBD1 (6 bases). The CDR3 covers 15 residues. The germline V gene encodes CDR1 MNHEY and CDR2 SMNVEV (reference sequence). The V end lost 0 bases, the J end lost 3 bases, and 12 bases lay between the germline ends. CDR3 region: CASSLSQGRNYEQYF. The CDR3 bases are TGTGCCAGCAGTTTATCACAGGGAAGAAACTACGAGCAGTACTTC.

V and J are TRBV14 and TRBJ2-7, with D hard to call. Trimming shortened V by 2 bases and J by 7 bases, and 9 bases separated the two germline ends. This CDR3 spans 12 amino acids. CDR1 and CDR2 from the germline V gene are SGHDN and FVKESK. CDR3 protein: CASSQSMWEQYF. DNA of the CDR3: TGTGCCAGCAGCCAATCCATGTGGGAGCAGTACTTC.